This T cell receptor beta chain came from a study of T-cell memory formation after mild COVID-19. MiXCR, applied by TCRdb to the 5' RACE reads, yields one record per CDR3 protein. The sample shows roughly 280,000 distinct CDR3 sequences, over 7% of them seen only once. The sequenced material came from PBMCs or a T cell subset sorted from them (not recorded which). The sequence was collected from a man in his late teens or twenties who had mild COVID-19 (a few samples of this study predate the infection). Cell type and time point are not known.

CDR3 in amino acids: CSAAVGGGAGRETQYF. Written as DNA, the CDR3 is TGCAGTGCCGCGGTCGGCGGGGGGGCTGGAAGGGAGACCCAGTACTTC. The chain uses TRBV20-1 and TRBJ2-5, with TRBD2 matching over 9 bases. V trimming: 6 bases; J trimming: 5 bases; junction bases outside the gene matches: 16. This CDR3 contains 16 residues. Germline V CDR1 and CDR2: DFQATT, SNEGSKA (reference sequence).